Listed here are 14 T cell receptor beta chains from one sample, sequenced in a study of CD8+ T cells in alopecia areata. Reverse transcribed after extraction, RNA yielded cDNA as the sequencing template. Assay used: immunoSEQ multiplex PCR; TCRdb lists only in-frame clones, some missing. The profile covers about 200,000 clones, with more than 50% appearing a single time and around 5.1% taken by the ten largest. The sequencing input was CD8+ T cells sorted from blood. Receptors were obtained from a human donor in good health.

V usage is TRBV11-2 and J usage is TRBJ2-5, with TRBD2 identical over 8 bases. The CDR3 has 16 residues. CDR1 is SGHAT, CDR2 FQNNGV, per germline. V dropped 3 bases and J dropped 1; count of bases not matched to a gene: 7. The CDR3 region has the DNA TGTGCCAGCAGCTTGAGTGGTAGCGGGGCCCAAGAGACCCAGTACTTC. Its protein product is CASSLSGSGAQETQYF.

The CDR3 loop is CAWSTYDTGEDTQYF. In DNA, the CDR3 is TGTGCCTGGAGTACATACGATACAGGGGAAGATACGCAGTATTTT. V is TRBV30 and J is TRBJ2-3; 7 positions match TRBD1. CDR3 size: 15 residues. V lost 2 bases and J lost 5; bases outside the gene matches: 10. Germline V gene lookup returns CDR1 GTSNPN and CDR2 SVGIG (reference sequence).

In DNA, the CDR3 is TGTGCCAGCAGTCTCCTCGAGGGGGGCTACGAGCAGTACTTC. The encoded protein is CASSLLEGGYEQYF. The chain employs TRBV27 and TRBJ2-7; D may correspond to TRBD1 or TRBD2 (6 bases each). CDR3 size: 14 residues. V gave up 5 bases and J gave up 3 bases, with 14 bases separating them. From germline, CDR1 is MNHEY and CDR2 SMNVEV (reference sequence).

V usage is TRBV6-5 and J usage is TRBJ2-3; D gene uncertain. Trimming took 5 bases from V and 0 from J, leaving 3 bases between them. The V gene's germline CDR1 is MNHEY and CDR2 SVGAGI. The CDR3 loop spans 12 amino acids. DNA for the CDR3: TGTGCCAGCAGTCCTAGCACAGATACGCAGTATTTT. As protein: CASSPSTDTQYF.

The V and J genes are TRBV4-1 and TRBJ1-2; D is unresolved. CDR1 and CDR2 from the germline V gene are MGHRA and YSYEKL. This CDR3 spans 13 amino acids. Trimming stripped 4 bases from V and 8 bases from J, with 14 bases between. The chain's CDR3 is CASSPTGLGGYTF. The CDR3 DNA reads TGCGCCAGCAGCCCGACGGGCCTGGGGGGCTACACCTTC.

The chain joins TRBV19 to TRBJ1-1, with 11 bases identical to TRBD1. Germline V lookup: CDR1 LNHDA, CDR2 SQIVND (reference sequence). The length of the CDR3 is 15 residues. The ends lost 5 bases at V and 4 bases at J; junction bases unmatched: 6. The CDR3 bases are TGTGCCAGTAGTCGAGCCGGGACAGGGGGCACTGAAGCTTTCTTT. This encodes CASSRAGTGGTEAFF.

The table lists this clone with a count of one. The chain employs TRBV5-6 and TRBJ2-5; 10 positions match TRBD1. The V gene end was trimmed by 4 bases and the J gene end by 5 bases; junction bases not matched to a gene: 8. The germline V gene has CDR1 SGHDT and CDR2 YYEEEE. The CDR3 has 15 amino acids. CDR3 coding DNA: TGTGCCAGCAGCACCGGGACAGGGGTCTCGGAGACCCAGTACTTC. Its protein is CASSTGTGVSETQYF. Looking up the rest from reference TRBV5-6 and TRBJ2-5 gives the full variable domain: DAGVTQSPTHLIKTRGQQVTLRCSPKSGHDTVSWYQQALGQGPQFIFQYYEEEERQRGNFPDRFSGHQFPNYSSELNVNALLLGDSALYLCASSTGTGVSETQYFGPGTRLLVL.

Only a few counts were recorded for this clone. J is TRBJ2-7 and V is TRBV11-2, with 7 bases that match TRBD2. Germline CDR1 reads SGHAT; CDR2 reads FQNNGV. Losses at the gene ends were 2 bases for V and 5 bases for J; bases not matched to a gene: 9. The CDR3 consists of 15 residues. The CDR3: CASSLWGGLADEQYF. CDR3 nucleotides: TGTGCCAGCAGCTTATGGGGGGGTTTGGCGGACGAGCAGTACTTC.

This clone was recorded only once. The CDR3 reads CASSAEREQYF. The CDR3 region has the DNA TGTGCCAGCAGTGCAGAGAGGGAGCAGTACTTC. The chain couples TRBV6-6 to TRBJ2-7; D not certain. Germline CDR1 and CDR2: MNHNY and SVGAGI (reference sequence). This CDR3 has 11 residues. The germline V and J ends were trimmed by 5 bases and 7 bases, with 9 bases remaining between them.

This chain links TRBV5-1 with TRBJ2-1; D might be TRBD1 (6 bases). Germline loops: CDR1 SGHRS, CDR2 YFSETQ. The V end was cut by 3 bases, the J end by 8 bases, with 21 bases between. The CDR3 contains 16 residues. The CDR3 DNA reads TGCGCCAGCAGCTGGCCCCAGACAGGCCCTGGGGATGAGCAGTTCTTC. It specifies CASSWPQTGPGDEQFF.

The chain has TRBV4-2 and TRBJ2-5; D is perhaps TRBD2 (6 bases). Deletions cut 5 bases from V and 4 bases from J, with 14 bases between. CDR1 is LGHNA and CDR2 is YNFKEQ in the germline V gene. CDR3 length: 14 residues. Written as DNA, the CDR3 is TGTGCCAGCAGCGAAGCGACTAGAGGAGAGACCCAGTACTTC. Translation: CASSEATRGETQYF.

This clone was picked up one time. The J gene is TRBJ2-7, the V gene TRBV11-2, with 11 positions matching TRBD1. J was trimmed by 3 bases and V by 5 bases; bases with no gene match: 12. This CDR3 is built from 17 residues. Germline V gene data show CDR1 as SGHAT and CDR2 as FQNNGV. The CDR3 region is CASSPTGTGGMVYEQYF. CDR3 DNA sequence: TGTGCCAGCAGCCCAACCGGGACAGGGGGAATGGTCTACGAGCAGTACTTC.

The gene calls are TRBV5-1 and TRBJ1-1; 8 positions agree with TRBD1. Trimming cost V 1 base and J 5 bases; bases outside gene matches: 4. Looked up from germline, CDR1 is SGHRS and CDR2 is YFSETQ. The CDR3 is 14 residues long. CDR3 sequence reads: CASSLNRGFTEAFF. The CDR3 DNA reads TGCGCCAGCAGCTTGAACAGGGGGTTTACTGAAGCTTTCTTT.

The chain joins TRBV5-4 to TRBJ1-1; possible D gene TRBD1, 5 bases. Trimming left V 4 bases short and J 1 base short, with 8 bases between. The CDR3 spans 13 residues. Germline V gives CDR1 SGHNT, CDR2 YYREEE (reference sequence). CDR3: CASSQTANTEAFF. Written as DNA, the CDR3 is TGTGCCAGCAGCCAGACAGCGAACACTGAAGCTTTCTTT. Together with reference TRBV5-4 and TRBJ1-1, the CDR3 gives the full variable domain: ETGVTQSPTHLIKTRGQQVTLRCSSQSGHNTVSWYQQALGQGPQFIFQYYREEENGRGNFPPRFSGLQFPNYSSELNVNALELDDSALYLCASSQTANTEAFFGQGTRLTVV.